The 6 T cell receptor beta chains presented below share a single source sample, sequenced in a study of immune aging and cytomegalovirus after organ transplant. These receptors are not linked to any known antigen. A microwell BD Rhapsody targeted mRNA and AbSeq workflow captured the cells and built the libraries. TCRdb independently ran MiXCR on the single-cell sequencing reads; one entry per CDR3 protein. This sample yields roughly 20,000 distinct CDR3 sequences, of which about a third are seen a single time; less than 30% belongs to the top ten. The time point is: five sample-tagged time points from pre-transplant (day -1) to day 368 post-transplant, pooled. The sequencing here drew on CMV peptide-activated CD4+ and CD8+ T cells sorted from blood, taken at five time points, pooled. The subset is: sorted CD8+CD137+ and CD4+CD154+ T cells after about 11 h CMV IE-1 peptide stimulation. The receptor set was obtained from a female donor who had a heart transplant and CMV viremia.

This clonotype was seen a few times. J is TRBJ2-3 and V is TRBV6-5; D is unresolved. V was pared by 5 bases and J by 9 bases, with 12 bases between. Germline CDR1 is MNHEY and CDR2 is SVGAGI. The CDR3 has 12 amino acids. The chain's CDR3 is CASSPGHRTQYF. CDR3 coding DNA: TGTGCCAGCAGTCCAGGTCACCGAACGCAGTATTTT.

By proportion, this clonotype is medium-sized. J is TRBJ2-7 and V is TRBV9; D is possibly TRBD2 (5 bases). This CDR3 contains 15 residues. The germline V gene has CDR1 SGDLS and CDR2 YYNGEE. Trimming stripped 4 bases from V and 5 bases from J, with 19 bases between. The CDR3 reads CASSPFGGGSDEQYF. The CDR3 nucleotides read TGTGCCAGCAGCCCCTTTGGAGGTGGGAGCGACGAGCAGTACTTC.

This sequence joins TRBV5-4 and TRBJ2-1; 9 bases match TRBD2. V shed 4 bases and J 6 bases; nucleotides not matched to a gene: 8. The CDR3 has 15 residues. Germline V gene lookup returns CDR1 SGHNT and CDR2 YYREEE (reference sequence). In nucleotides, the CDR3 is TGTGCCAGCAGCGTTAGCGGGAGATCTGCCAATGAGCAGTTCTTC. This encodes CASSVSGRSANEQFF.

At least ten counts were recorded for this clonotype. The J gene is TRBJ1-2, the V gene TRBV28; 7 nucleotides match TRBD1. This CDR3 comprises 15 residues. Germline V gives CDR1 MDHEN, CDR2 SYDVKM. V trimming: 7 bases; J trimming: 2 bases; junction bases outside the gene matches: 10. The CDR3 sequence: CASTPKGARNYGYTF. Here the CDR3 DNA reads TGTGCCAGCACCCCTAAGGGGGCTAGAAACTATGGCTACACCTTC.

CDR3 nucleotide sequence: TGTGCCAGCAGCCCGAGCGATCCCGGGGTTTCGGAGCAGTTCTTC. Amino acids: CASSPSDPGVSEQFF. The V and J genes are TRBV7-9 and TRBJ2-1, with a tentative D call TRBD2 (5 bases). The CDR3 sequence is 15 residues long. Looked up from germline, CDR1 is SEHNR and CDR2 is FQNEAQ (reference sequence). The V gene lost 5 bases and the J gene lost 10 bases, with 21 bases spanning the gap.

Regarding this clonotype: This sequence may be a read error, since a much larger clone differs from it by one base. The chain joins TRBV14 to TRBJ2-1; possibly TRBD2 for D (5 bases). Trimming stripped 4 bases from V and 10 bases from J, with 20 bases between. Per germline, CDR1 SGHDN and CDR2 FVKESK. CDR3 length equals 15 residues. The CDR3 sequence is CASSRDAPGLGEQFF. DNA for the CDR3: TGTGCCAGCAGCCGAGACGCGCCGGGGTTGGGGGAGCAGTTCTTC.